This T cell receptor beta chain comes out of a study of T cell responses to AZD1222 COVID-19 vaccine. To note about this clone: Its antigen is unknown.

The assay was immunoSEQ multiplex PCR, and TCRdb's table has in-frame clones only and misses some. In the table there are about 80,000 clones, approximately 90% of which are singletons. General study findings and limits: Most donors were white British and more were female, and clonal diversity was possibly underestimated.

The V gene end was trimmed by 6 bases and the J gene end by 4 bases; junction bases not matched to a gene: 8. Germline values: CDR1 MDHEN, CDR2 SYDVKM. This CDR3 comprises 15 residues. This chain links TRBV28 with TRBJ2-1, with 8 bases matching TRBD2. This sequence originates from an adult who received the AZD1222 COVID-19 vaccine. Sequenced here: peripheral blood, sampled 28 days after the second AZD1222 dose. CDR3 amino acids: CASREAGAGYNEQFF. Written as DNA, the CDR3 is TGTGCCAGCAGAGAAGCGGGAGCGGGATACAATGAGCAGTTCTTC.